This T cell receptor beta chain was identified during a study of blood T cells in healthy people across ages. PCR was performed a second time for about 7 to 11 cycles using a sample-barcoded 5' primer and a J-beta primer mix. MiXCR, applied by TCRdb to the 5' RACE reads, yields one record per CDR3 protein. The table lists some 1.8 million distinct CDR3 sequences, roughly 43% of them singletons, with 23% in the top ten. V was shortened by 0 bases and J by 2 bases, with 11 bases between the two germline ends. The length of the CDR3 is 15 residues. Looked up from germline, CDR1 is SGHRS and CDR2 is YFSETQ.

Sequenced material: blood. The clonotype comes from a human donor in good health. The chain uses TRBV5-1 and TRBJ2-5; D may be TRBD1 (6 bases). The CDR3 region is CASSLEDSSQETQYF. The CDR3 DNA reads TGCGCCAGCAGCTTGGAGGACAGCTCACAAGAGACCCAGTACTTC.